This record concerns one T cell receptor beta chain sequence. This sample was taken from a study of technical replicates of blood from several donors. The CDR3 has 16 residues. J was trimmed by 5 bases and V by 0 bases; bases with no gene match: 6. Germline V lookup: CDR1 SGDLS, CDR2 YYNGEE. Sequencing was performed with immunoSEQ multiplex PCR; in TCRdb, only in-frame clones are kept and a portion is missing. Of approximately 79,000 clones in the sample, roughly 91% were seen once. V gene TRBV9 combines with J gene TRBJ1-4; 8 bases are a match to TRBD1. This TCR came from a human donor in good health. The source material was T cells isolated from PBMCs. This CDR3 is CASSVGAGGLNEKLFF. CDR3 DNA sequence: TGTGCCAGCAGCGTAGGGGCAGGGGGCTTAAATGAAAAACTGTTTTTT.